This record looks at one T cell receptor (beta chain) sequence and its context. Its target is unknown. This specimen comes from a study of blood T cells in healthy people across ages. General study findings and limits: In these data, TCR beta diversity tracked strongly with naive T cell percentage. In long-lived donors, naive CD4+ cell counts and diversity exceeded those of aged donors. Estimates drawn from one million T cells were deemed to understate diversity. No one knew whether donors had CMV, which possibly confounded expanded clonotype changes.

Germline values: CDR1 SGHDT, CDR2 YYEEEE. V lost 4 bases, J lost 9 bases, and 4 bases stayed unmatched. CDR3 size: 15 residues. Primed by a sample-barcoded 5' primer and a J-beta primer mix, a second PCR proceeded for about 6 to 11 cycles. TCRdb analysed the 5' RACE reads with MiXCR anew, one entry per CDR3 protein. This sample has 630,000 or so distinct CDR3 sequences, with approximately 30% found just once. V usage is TRBV5-6 and J usage is TRBJ2-1, with TRBD2 matching 16 bases. The sample comprised blood. This receptor was taken from a woman at least 80 years old in good health. Here the CDR3 reads CASSMGLAGGSEQFF. DNA for the CDR3: TGTGCCAGCAGCATGGGACTAGCGGGGGGGTCTGAGCAGTTCTTC.